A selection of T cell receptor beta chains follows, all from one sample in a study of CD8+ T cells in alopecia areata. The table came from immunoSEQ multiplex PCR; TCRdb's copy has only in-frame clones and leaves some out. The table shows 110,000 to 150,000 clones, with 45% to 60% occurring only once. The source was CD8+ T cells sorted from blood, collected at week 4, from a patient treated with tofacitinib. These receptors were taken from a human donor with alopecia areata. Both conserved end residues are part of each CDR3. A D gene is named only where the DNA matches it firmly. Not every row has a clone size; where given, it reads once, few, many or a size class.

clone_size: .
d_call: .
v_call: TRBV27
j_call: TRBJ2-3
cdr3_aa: CASSLWGNTDTQYF
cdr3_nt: TGTGCCAGCAGTTTATGGGGAAATACAGATACGCAGTATTTT

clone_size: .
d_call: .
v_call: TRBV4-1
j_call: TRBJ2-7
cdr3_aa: CASSLERPYEQYF
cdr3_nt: TGCGCCAGCAGCCTGGAGAGGCCCTACGAGCAGTACTTC

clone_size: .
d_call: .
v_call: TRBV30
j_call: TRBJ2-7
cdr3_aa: CAWSVGNYEQYF
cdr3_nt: TGTGCCTGGAGTGTAGGGAACTACGAGCAGTACTTC

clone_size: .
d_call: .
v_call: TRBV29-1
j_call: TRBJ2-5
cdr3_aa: CSVEATSDETQYF
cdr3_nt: TGCAGCGTTGAAGCTACGAGCGACGAGACCCAGTACTTC

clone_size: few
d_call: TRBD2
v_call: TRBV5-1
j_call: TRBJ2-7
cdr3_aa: CASSSGGLAGVSYEQYF
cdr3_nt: TGCGCCAGCAGCTCAGGTGGACTAGCGGGGGTCTCCTACGAGCAGTACTTC

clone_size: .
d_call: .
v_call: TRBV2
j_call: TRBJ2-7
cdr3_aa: CASSELLLRWYF
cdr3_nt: TGTGCCAGCAGTGAGCTCCTCCTTAGGTGGTACTTC

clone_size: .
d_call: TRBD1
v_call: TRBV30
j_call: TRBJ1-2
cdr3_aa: CAWSVPRTGKNYGYTF
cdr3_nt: TGTGCCTGGAGTGTACCCCGGACAGGGAAAAACTATGGCTACACCTTC

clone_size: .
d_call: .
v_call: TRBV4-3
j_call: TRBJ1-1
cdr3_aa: CASSQVPGRVNTEAFF
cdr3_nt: TGCGCCAGCAGCCAAGTGCCGGGTAGGGTAAACACTGAAGCTTTCTTT

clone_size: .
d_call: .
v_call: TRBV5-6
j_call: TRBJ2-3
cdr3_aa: CASSSQPRGFTDTQYF
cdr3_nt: TGTGCCAGCAGCTCCCAACCCCGGGGGTTCACAGATACGCAGTATTTT

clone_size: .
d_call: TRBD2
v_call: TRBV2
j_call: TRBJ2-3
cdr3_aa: CASRPGLAGTDTQYF
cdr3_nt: TGTGCCAGCAGGCCGGGACTAGCGGGCACAGATACGCAGTATTTT

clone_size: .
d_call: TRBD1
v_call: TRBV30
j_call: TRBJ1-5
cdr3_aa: CAWSVSQGGQPQHF
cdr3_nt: TGTGCCTGGAGTGTAAGTCAGGGGGGACAGCCCCAGCATTTT

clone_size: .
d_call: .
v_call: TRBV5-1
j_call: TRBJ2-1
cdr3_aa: CASSLQRGRDNEQFF
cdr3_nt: TGCGCCAGCAGCTTACAGAGGGGGAGGGACAATGAGCAGTTCTTC

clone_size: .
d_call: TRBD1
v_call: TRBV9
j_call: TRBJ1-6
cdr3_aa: CASSDRGSPLHF
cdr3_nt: TGTGCCAGCAGCGACAGGGGGTCACCCCTCCACTTT

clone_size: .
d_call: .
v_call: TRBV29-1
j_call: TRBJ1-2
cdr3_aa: CSVEGGAYGYTF
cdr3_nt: TGCAGCGTTGAGGGGGGGGCCTATGGCTACACCTTC

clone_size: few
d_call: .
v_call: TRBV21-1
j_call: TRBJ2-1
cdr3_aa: CASSQGTDAYNEQFF
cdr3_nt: TGTGCCAGCAGCCAGGGGACGGATGCCTACAATGAGCAGTTCTTC

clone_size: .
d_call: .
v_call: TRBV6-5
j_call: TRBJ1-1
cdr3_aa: CASSYSEGGREAFF
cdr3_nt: TGTGCCAGCAGTTACTCGGAGGGGGGAAGAGAAGCTTTCTTT

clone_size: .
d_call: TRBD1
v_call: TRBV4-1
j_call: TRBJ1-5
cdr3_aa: CASSLLQGALQPQHF
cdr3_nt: TGCGCCAGCAGCCTATTACAGGGGGCCCTTCAGCCCCAGCATTTT

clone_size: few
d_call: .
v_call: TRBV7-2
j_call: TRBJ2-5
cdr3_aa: CASSLMNGAETQYF
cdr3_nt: TGTGCCAGCAGCTTGATGAACGGGGCGGAGACCCAGTACTTC

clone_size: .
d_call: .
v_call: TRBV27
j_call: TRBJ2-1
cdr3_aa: CASSFLPQGREQFF
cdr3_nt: TGTGCCAGCAGTTTCCTTCCACAGGGACGTGAGCAGTTCTTC

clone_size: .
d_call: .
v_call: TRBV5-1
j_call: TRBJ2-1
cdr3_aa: CASSLVTDNEQFF
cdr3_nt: TGCGCCAGCAGCTTGGTGACAGACAATGAGCAGTTCTTC

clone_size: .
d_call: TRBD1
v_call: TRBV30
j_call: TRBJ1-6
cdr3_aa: CAWSVLGQGSSYNSPLHF
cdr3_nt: TGTGCCTGGAGTGTACTGGGACAGGGCAGCTCCTATAATTCACCCCTCCACTTT

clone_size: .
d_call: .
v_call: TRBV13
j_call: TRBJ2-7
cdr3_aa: CASQDRLTYEQYF
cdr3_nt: TGTGCCAGCCAAGACAGGTTAACCTACGAGCAGTACTTC

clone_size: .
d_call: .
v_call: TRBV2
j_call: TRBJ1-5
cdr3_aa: CASSDWRGNQPQHF
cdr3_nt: TGTGCCAGCAGTGATTGGAGAGGAAATCAGCCCCAGCATTTT

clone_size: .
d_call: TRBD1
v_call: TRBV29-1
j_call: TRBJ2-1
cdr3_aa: CSVEDQGAANEQFF
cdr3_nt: TGCAGCGTTGAAGATCAGGGGGCGGCGAATGAGCAGTTCTTC

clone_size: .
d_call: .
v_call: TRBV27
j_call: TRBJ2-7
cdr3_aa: CASSFRDGSYEQYF
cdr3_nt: TGTGCCAGCAGTTTCCGGGACGGCTCCTACGAGCAGTACTTC

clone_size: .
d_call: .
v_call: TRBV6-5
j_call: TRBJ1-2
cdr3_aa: CASSYQGGGYGYTF
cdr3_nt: TGTGCCAGCAGTTACCAAGGGGGAGGTTATGGCTACACCTTC

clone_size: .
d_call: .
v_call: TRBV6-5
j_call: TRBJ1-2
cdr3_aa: CASRRGPLSGYTF
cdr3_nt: TGTGCCAGCCGAAGGGGCCCCCTAAGTGGCTACACCTTC

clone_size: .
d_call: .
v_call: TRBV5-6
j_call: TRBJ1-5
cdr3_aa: CASSFGQSNQPQHF
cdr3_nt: TGTGCCAGCAGCTTTGGACAGAGCAATCAGCCCCAGCATTTT

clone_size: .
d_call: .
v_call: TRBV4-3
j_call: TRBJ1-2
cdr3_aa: CASSQETPNYGYTF
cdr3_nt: TGCGCCAGCAGCCAAGAGACCCCTAACTATGGCTACACCTTC

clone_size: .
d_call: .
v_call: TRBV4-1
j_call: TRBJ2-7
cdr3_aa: CASSQGRSHRGGRTYEQYF
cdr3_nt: TGCGCCAGCAGCCAAGGCAGATCTCACAGGGGAGGGCGAACCTACGAGCAGTACTTC

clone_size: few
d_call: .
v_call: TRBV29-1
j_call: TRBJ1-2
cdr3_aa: CSVEGALGHNYGYTF
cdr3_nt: TGCAGCGTTGAAGGGGCCTTAGGCCATAACTATGGCTACACCTTC

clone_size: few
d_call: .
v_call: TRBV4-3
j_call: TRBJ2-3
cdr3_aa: CASSQGTTSTDTQYF
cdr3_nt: TGCGCCAGCAGCCAGGGTACGACTAGCACAGATACGCAGTATTTT

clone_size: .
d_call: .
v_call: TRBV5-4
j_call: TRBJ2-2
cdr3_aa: CASSLGEPGELFF
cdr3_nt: TGTGCCAGCAGCTTGGGGGAGCCCGGGGAGCTGTTTTTT

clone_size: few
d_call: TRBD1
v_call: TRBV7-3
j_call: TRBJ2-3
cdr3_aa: CASSLDRGAEDTQYF
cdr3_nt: TGTGCCAGCAGCTTAGACAGGGGCGCGGAAGATACGCAGTATTTT

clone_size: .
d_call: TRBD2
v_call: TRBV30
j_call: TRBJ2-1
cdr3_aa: CAWQGLAGGLYYNEQFF
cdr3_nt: TGTGCCTGGCAGGGGCTAGCGGGGGGGCTTTACTACAATGAGCAGTTCTTC

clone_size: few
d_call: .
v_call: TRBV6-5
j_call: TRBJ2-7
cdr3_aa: CASSYSRVLSYEQYF
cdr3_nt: TGTGCCAGCAGTTACTCGAGGGTACTCTCCTACGAGCAGTACTTC

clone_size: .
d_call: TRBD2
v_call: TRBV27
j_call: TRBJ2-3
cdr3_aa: CASRLAGGPDTQYF
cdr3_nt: TGTGCCAGCAGGCTAGCGGGGGGGCCAGATACGCAGTATTTT

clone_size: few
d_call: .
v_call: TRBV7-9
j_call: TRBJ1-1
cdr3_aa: CASSLNQGMNTEAFF
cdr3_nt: TGTGCCAGCAGCTTAAATCAGGGAATGAACACTGAAGCTTTCTTT

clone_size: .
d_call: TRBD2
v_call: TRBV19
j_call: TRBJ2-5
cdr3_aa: CASRLAAQETQYF
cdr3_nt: TGTGCCAGTAGGCTAGCGGCCCAAGAGACCCAGTACTTC

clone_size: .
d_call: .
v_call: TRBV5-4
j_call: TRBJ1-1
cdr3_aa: CASSLAGNTEAFF
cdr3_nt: TGTGCCAGCAGCTTGGCAGGGAACACTGAAGCTTTCTTT

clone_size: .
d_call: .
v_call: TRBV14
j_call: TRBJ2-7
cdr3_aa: CASSQVRDYEQYF
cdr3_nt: TGTGCCAGCAGCCAAGTCAGGGACTACGAGCAGTACTTC

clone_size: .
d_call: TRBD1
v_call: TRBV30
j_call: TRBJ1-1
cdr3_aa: CAWSLDRGAEAFF
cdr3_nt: TGTGCCTGGAGTTTGGACAGGGGGGCTGAAGCTTTCTTT

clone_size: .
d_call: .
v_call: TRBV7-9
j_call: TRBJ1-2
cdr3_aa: CASSLAAVWLHF
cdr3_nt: TGTGCCAGCAGCTTAGCGGCGGTATGGCTCCACTTC

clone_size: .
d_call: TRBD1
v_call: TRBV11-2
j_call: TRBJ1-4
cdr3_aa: CASSPGTGYEKLFF
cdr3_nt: TGTGCCAGCAGCCCTGGGACAGGGTATGAAAAACTGTTTTTT

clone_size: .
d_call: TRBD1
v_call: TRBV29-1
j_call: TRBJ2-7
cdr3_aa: CSVLQGKAYEQYF
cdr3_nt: TGCAGCGTTTTACAGGGGAAGGCCTACGAGCAGTACTTC

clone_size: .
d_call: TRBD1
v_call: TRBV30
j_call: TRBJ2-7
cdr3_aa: CAWTGTGMEQYF
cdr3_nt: TGTGCCTGGACGGGGACAGGGATGGAGCAGTACTTC

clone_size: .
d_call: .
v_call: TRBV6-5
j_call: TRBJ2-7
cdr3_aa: CASSSPGYEQYF
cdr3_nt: TGTGCCAGCAGTTCCCCAGGCTACGAGCAGTACTTC

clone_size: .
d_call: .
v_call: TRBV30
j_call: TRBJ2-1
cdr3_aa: CAWAEGPGDEQFF
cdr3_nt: TGTGCCTGGGCCGAGGGCCCGGGTGATGAGCAGTTCTTC